This TCR beta chain was observed in a study of patients with pleural tuberculosis. This clonotype was counted many times. This CDR3 has 14 residues. V shed 5 bases, J shed 5 bases, and the junction held 4 bases outside the gene matches. Germline CDR1 MDHEN, CDR2 SYDVKM. MiXCR, applied by TCRdb to the reads, yields one record per CDR3 protein. The sample holds some 48,000 distinct CDR3 sequences, around 6.7% seen once. The chain employs TRBV28 and TRBJ2-2; 8 positions match TRBD1. The source of this sequence is a human donor with pleural tuberculosis. The CDR3 DNA is TGTGCCAGCAGTCCCGGACAGGGTACCGGGGAGCTGTTTTTT. Its translation: CASSPGQGTGELFF.